This TCR beta chain was sequenced for a study of cytomegalovirus exposure and HLA in healthy donors. At the level of the study: Later, an analysis reported that the 120 or so validation repertoires had used the same platform as the 500 to 800 first-cohort repertoires.

The donors were members of the validation cohort comprising some 130 subjects, separate from the approximately 670-subject first cohort. Broader study findings: Most TCR sequences showed up rarely, but some public TCRs showed up in many donors. Cytomegalovirus association was listed for around 170 TCR beta chains.

This table comes from immunoSEQ multiplex PCR, and its TCRdb copy is limited to in-frame clones, with some not included. The table records 100,000 to 150,000 clones, about 90% of them present only once. A remark on this clone: The antigen is not known.

Sequenced material: PBMCs. This sequence was found in a woman aged 18-29 years in good health and CMV-seronegative.

For the CDR3, the DNA is TGTGCCAGCAGCTTGGAGGCGATCAGCGGTAAGACCCAGTACTTC. It yields the protein CASSLEAISGKTQYF. The chain is built from TRBV5-5 and TRBJ2-5, with a possible D match to TRBD2 (5 bases). Germline CDR1 is SGHKS and CDR2 is YYEKEE (reference sequence). The CDR3 runs 15 residues. Trimming removed 0 bases at V and 6 bases at J, with 15 bases between.